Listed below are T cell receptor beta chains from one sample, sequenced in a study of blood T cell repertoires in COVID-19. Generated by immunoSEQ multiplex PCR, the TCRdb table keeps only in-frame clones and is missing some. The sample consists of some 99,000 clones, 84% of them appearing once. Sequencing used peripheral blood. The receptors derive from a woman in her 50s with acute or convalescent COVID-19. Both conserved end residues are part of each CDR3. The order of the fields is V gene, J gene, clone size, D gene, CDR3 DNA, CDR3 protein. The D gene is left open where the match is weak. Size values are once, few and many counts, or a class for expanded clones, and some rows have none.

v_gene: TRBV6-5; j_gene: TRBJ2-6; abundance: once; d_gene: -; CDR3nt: TGTGCCAGCAGCTTCTCTGGGGCCAACGTCCTGACTTTC; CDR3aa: CASSFSGANVLTF
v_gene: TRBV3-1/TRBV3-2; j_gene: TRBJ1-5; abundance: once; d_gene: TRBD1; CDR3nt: TGTGCCAGCAGCCCCGGGACAGGGTCCCAGCATTTT; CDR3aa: CASSPGTGSQHF
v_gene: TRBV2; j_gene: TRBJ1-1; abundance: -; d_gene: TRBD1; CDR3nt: TGTGCCAGCAGGGATGGGACAGGGTATACTGAAGCTTTCTTT; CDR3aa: CASRDGTGYTEAFF
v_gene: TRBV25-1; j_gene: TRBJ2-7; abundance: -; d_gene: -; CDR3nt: TGTGCCAGCAGTGGAACAAGTTACGAGCAGTACTTC; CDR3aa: CASSGTSYEQYF
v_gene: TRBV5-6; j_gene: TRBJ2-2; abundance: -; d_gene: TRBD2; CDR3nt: TGTGCCAGCAGCTCGGCGGGGGGCAGGGGGGAGCTGTTTTTT; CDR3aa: CASSSAGGRGELFF
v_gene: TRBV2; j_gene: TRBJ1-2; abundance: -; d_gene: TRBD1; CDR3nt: TGTGCCAGCAGACCGACAGGGGGTGGCTACACCTTC; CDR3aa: CASRPTGGGYTF
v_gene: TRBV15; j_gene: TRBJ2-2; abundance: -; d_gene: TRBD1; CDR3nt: TGTGCCACCAGCACCCGACAGGGAGAGACCGGGGAGCTGTTTTTT; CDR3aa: CATSTRQGETGELFF
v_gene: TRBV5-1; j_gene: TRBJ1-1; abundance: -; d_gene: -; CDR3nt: TGCGCCAGCAGCTTGACGACAGGCACTGAAGCTTTCTTT; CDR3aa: CASSLTTGTEAFF
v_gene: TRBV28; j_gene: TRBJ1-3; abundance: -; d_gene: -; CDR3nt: TGTGCCAGCAGTTCCGGGACAACTTCTGGAAACACCATATATTTT; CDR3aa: CASSSGTTSGNTIYF
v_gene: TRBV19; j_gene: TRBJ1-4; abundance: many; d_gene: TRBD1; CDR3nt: TGTGCCAACCCATATTTACCGGGACAGGGAAGGGAAAAACTGTTTTTT; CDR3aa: CANPYLPGQGREKLFF
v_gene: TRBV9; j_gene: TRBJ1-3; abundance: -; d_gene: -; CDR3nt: TGTGCCAGCAGCCCTAGCCGGTACAACTCTGGAAACACCATATATTTT; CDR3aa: CASSPSRYNSGNTIYF
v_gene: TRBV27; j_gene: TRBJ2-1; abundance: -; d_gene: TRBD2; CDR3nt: TGTGCCAGCAGTTTCGGGGGGTGGCAGGCTGAGAGCTCCTACAATGAGCAGTTCTTC; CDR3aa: CASSFGGWQAESSYNEQFF
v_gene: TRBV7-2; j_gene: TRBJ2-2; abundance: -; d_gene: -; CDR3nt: TGTGCCAGCAGCTTAATTCGGGGGAACACCGGGGAGCTGTTTTTT; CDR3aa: CASSLIRGNTGELFF
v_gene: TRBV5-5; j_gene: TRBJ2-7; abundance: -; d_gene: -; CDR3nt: TGTGCCAGCAGCTGGGGACTCCCCTACGAGCAGTACTTC; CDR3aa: CASSWGLPYEQYF
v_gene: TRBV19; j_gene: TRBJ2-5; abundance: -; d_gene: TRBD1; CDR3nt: TGTGCCAGTAGTACTCTCTCGACAGGGAGAGAGACCCAGTACTTC; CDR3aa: CASSTLSTGRETQYF
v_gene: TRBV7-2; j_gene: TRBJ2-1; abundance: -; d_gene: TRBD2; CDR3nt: TGTGCCAGCAGCTTAAGGGAGGGCAGGGTCACCTACAATGAGCAGTTCTTC; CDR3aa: CASSLREGRVTYNEQFF
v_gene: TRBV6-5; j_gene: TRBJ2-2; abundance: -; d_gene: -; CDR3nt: TGTGCCAGCAGTTACTCGAGACAGACCGGGGAGCTGTTTTTT; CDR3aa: CASSYSRQTGELFF
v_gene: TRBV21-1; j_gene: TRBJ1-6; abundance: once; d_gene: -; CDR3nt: TGTGCCAGCAGCAAAGATAGCGGGACAGGGGGTCCTGCACCCCTCCACTTT; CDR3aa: CASSKDSGTGGPAPLHF
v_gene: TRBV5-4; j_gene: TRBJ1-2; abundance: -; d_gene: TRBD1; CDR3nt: TGTGCCAGCAGCTTGGCCGGGACAGGTTCCTACTATGGCTACACCTTC; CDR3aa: CASSLAGTGSYYGYTF
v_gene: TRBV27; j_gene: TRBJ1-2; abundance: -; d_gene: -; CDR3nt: TGTGCCAGCAGTTGGTGGGGAGGGGATGGCTACACCTTC; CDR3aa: CASSWWGGDGYTF
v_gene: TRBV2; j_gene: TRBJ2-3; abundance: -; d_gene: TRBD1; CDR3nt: TGTGCCAGCAGTGGACAGGGGGCTCTGGATACGCAGTATTTT; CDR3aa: CASSGQGALDTQYF
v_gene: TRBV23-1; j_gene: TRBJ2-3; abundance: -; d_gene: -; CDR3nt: TGCGCCAGAATAGGGGACACGACCACAGATACGCAGTATTTT; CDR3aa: CARIGDTTTDTQYF
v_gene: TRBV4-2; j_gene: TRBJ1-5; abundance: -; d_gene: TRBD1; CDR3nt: TGTGCCAGCAGCCAAACCGGGACAGGCATCGGAGAGCCCCAGCATTTT; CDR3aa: CASSQTGTGIGEPQHF
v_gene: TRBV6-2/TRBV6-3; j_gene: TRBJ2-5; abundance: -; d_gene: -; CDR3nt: TGTGCCAGCAGTTATTGGGGGGACCAAGAGACCCAGTACTTC; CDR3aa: CASSYWGDQETQYF
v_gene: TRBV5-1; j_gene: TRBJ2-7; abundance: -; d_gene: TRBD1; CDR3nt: TGCGCCAGCAGACTGACAGGGGACAACGGCGAGCAGTACTTC; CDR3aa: CASRLTGDNGEQYF
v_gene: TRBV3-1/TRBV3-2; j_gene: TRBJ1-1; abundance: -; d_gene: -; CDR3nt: TGTGCCAGCAGCCAAGTTCACAGTGAAGCTTTCTTT; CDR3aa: CASSQVHSEAFF
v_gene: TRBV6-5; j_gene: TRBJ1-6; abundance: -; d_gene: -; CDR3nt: TGTGCCAGCAGTCCCCGGCGGGAAAGGTCACCCCTCCACTTT; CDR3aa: CASSPRRERSPLHF
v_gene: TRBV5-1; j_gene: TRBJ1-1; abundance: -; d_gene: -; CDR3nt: TGCGCCAGCAGCTTGGAGCTGGGGGCCTACACTGAAGCTTTCTTT; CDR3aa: CASSLELGAYTEAFF
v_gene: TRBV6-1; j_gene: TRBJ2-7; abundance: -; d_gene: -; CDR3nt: TGTGCCAGCAGTGATCAGGGGTGGCCTTCTGAGCAGTACTTC; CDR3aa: CASSDQGWPSEQYF
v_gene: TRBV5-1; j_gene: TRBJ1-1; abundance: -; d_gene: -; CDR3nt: TGCGCCAGCAGCTTAATGAGCGGCACTGAAGCTTTCTTT; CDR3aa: CASSLMSGTEAFF
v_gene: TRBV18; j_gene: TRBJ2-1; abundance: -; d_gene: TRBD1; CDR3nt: TGTGCCAGCTCACCACCGTCCAGGGGGCGCTTAGAGCAGTTCTTC; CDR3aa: CASSPPSRGRLEQFF
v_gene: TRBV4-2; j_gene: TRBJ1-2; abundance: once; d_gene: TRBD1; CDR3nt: TGTGCCAGCAGCCAAACCACAGGGGTGAACTATGGCTACACCTTC; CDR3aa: CASSQTTGVNYGYTF
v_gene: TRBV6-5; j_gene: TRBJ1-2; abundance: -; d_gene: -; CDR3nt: TGTGCCAGCACCCTACGGGGGGGGCAGGGAAAGAGCTACACCTTC; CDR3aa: CASTLRGGQGKSYTF
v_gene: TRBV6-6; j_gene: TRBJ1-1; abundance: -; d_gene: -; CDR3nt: TGTGCCAGCACCTCATCTAGGGGTCCCGAAGCTTTCTTT; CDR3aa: CASTSSRGPEAFF
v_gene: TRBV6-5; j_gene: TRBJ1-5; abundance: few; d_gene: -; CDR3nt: TGTGCCAGTGCGGGAATAGGTCTCAATCAGCCCCAGCATTTT; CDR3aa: CASAGIGLNQPQHF
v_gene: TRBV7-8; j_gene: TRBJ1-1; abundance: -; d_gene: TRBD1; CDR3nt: TGTGCCAGCAGCTTAAGGGGGGCAGGGGGGAACACTGAAGCTTTCTTT; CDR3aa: CASSLRGAGGNTEAFF
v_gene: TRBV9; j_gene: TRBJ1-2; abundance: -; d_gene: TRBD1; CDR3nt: TGTGCCAGCAGCGTGAGAGGGGATCAGGGGGCGCAGGGCTACACCTTC; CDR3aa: CASSVRGDQGAQGYTF
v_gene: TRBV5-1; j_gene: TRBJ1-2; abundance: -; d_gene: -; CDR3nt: TGCGCCAGCAGACGAAACGGGGGAGCGGTCTATGGCTACACCTTC; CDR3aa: CASRRNGGAVYGYTF
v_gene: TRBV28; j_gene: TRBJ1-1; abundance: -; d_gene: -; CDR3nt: TGTGCCAGCAGGACTCTCACAGGGAACACTGAAGCTTTCTTT; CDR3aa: CASRTLTGNTEAFF
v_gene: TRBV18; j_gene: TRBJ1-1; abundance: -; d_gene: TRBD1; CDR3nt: TGTGCCAGCTCACAAAGGGCCCCGGGACAGGGGATCACTGAAGCTTTCTTT; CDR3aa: CASSQRAPGQGITEAFF
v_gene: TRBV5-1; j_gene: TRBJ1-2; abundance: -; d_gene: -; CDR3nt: TGCGCCAGCAGCGCCATTTGGACAGAGTATGGCTACACCTTC; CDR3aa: CASSAIWTEYGYTF
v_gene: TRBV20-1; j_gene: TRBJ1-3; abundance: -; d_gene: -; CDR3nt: TGCAGTGGGAGCTCTGGAAACACCATATATTTT; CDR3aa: CSGSSGNTIYF
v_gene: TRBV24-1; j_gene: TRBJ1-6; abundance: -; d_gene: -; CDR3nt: TGTGCCACCGCTACAGGGTTCGGTTATAATTCACCCCTCCACTTT; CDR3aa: CATATGFGYNSPLHF
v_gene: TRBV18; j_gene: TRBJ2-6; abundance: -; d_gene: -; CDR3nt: TGTGCCAGCTCACCAGTAGCAATCTCTGGGGCCAACGTCCTGACTTTC; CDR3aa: CASSPVAISGANVLTF
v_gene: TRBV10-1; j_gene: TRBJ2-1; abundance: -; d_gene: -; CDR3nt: TGCGCCAGCAGTGAAGCAGGGAAGCAGTTCTTC; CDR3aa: CASSEAGKQFF
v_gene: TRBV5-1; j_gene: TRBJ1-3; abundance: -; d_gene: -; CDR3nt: TGCGCCAGCAGCCGCGGACAGTCCACTGGAAACACCATATATTTT; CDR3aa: CASSRGQSTGNTIYF
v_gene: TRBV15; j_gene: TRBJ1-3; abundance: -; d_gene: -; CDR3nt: TGTGCCACCAGCAGAGATCCAGGGAACGGAAACACCATATATTTT; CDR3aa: CATSRDPGNGNTIYF
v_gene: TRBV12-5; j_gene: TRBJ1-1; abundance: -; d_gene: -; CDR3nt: TGTGCTAGTGGTTTGTTTGGGGCCAACACTGAAGCTTTCTTT; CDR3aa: CASGLFGANTEAFF
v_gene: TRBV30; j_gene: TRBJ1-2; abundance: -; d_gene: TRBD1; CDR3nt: TGTGCCTGGCGGGACAGTTCGAGGGGCTACACCTTC; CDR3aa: CAWRDSSRGYTF
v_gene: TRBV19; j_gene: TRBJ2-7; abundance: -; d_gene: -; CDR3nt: TGTGCCAGTAGTATAGATGGGAGCTACGAGCAGTACTTC; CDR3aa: CASSIDGSYEQYF
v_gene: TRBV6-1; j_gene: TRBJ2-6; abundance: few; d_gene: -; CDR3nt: TGTGCCAGCAGTGCCTATAGCCAGCCCTCTGGGGCCAACGTCCTGACTTTC; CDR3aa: CASSAYSQPSGANVLTF
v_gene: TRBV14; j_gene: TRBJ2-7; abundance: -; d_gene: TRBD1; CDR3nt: TGTGCCAGCAGCCAAGACTACGGGACAGCCTACGAGCAGTACTTC; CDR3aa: CASSQDYGTAYEQYF
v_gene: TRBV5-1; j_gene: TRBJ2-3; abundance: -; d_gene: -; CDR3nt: TGCGCCAGCAGTCGTGGGACTGGGGATACGCAGTATTTT; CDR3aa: CASSRGTGDTQYF
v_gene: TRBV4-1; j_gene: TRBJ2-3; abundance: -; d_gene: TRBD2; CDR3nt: TGCGCCAGCAGCCCCCTTGGGAGGGGAGGGAACACAGATACGCAGTATTTT; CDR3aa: CASSPLGRGGNTDTQYF